This paragraph covers one TCR beta chain sequence. The sample originates from a study of blood T cell repertoires in COVID-19. Study background: Nucleic acid was either cDNA or gDNA, and it came from T cells, B-cell-depleted T cells, or PBMCs.

Under the authors' procedure: Amplification with reference gene primers provided the estimates of nucleated cell counts. Generated by immunoSEQ multiplex PCR, the TCRdb table keeps only in-frame clones and is missing some. That table is the source of V, J and clone size, and D and trimming were worked out from the DNA. The sample contains tens of thousands of clones, around 85% of which appear only once. This CDR3 region has 15 residues. Germline CDR1 and CDR2: LNHDA and SQIVND (reference sequence). Unmatched junction bases numbered 7, after V lost 6 bases and J lost 2 bases. V gene TRBV19 combines with J gene TRBJ1-5; 7 nucleotides align to TRBD1. The source material was peripheral blood. The receptor was isolated from a human donor in a cohort sampled during active COVID-19. The chain's CDR3 is CASSTQGVGNQPQHF. The DNA of the CDR3 is TGTGCCAGTAGCACTCAGGGGGTGGGCAATCAGCCCCAGCATTTT.